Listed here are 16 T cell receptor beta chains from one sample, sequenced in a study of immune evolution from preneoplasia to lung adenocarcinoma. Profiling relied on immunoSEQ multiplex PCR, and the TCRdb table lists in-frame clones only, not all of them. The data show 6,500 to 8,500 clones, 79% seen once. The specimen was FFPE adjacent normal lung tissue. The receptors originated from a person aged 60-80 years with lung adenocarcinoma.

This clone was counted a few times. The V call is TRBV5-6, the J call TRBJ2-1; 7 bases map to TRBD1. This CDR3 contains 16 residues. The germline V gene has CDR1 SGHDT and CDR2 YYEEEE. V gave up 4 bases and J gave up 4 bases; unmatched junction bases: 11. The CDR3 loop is CASSRTGVLPYNEQFF. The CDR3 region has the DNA TGTGCCAGCAGCCGAACAGGGGTCCTACCTTACAATGAGCAGTTCTTC.

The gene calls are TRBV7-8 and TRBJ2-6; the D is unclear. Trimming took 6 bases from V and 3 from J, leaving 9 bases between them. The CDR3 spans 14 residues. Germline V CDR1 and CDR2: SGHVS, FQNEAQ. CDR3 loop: CASRGFGGANVLTF. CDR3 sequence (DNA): TGTGCCAGCAGGGGGTTTGGTGGGGCCAACGTCCTGACTTTC.

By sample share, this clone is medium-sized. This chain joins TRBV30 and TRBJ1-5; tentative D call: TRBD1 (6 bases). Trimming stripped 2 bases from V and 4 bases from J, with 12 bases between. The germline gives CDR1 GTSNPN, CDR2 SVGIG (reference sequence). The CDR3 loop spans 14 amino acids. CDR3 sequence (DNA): TGTGCCTGGAGTATCCGGGACAAAAATCAGCCCCAGCATTTT. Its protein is CAWSIRDKNQPQHF. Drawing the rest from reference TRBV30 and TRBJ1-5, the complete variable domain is SQTIHQWPATLVQPVGSPLSLECTVEGTSNPNLYWYRQAAGRGLQLLFYSVGIGQISSEVPQNLSASRPQDRQFILSSKKLLLSDSGFYLCAWSIRDKNQPQHFGDGTRLSIL.

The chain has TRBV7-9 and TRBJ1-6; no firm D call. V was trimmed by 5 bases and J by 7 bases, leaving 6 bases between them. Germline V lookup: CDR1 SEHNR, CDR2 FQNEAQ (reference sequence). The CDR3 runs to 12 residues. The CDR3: CASSPLNSPLHF. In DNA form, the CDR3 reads TGTGCCAGCAGCCCCCTAAATTCACCCCTCCACTTT. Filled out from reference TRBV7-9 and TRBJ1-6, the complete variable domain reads DTGVSQNPRHKITKRGQNVTFRCDPISEHNRLYWYRQTLGQGPEFLTYFQNEAQLEKSRLLSDRFSAERPKGSFSTLEIQRTEQGDSAMYLCASSPLNSPLHFGNGTRLTVT.

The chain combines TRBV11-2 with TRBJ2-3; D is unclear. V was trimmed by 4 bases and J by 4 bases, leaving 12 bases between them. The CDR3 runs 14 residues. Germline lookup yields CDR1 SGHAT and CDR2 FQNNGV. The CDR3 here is CASSSGPGSDTQYF. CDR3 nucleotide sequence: TGTGCCAGCAGCTCGGGCCCCGGGTCAGATACGCAGTATTTT.

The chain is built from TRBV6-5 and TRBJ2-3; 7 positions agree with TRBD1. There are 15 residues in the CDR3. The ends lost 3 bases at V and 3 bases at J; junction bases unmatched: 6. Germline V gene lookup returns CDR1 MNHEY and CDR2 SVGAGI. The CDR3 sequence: CASSYRTGGTDTQYF. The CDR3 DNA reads TGTGCCAGCAGTTATCGGACAGGTGGTACAGATACGCAGTATTTT.

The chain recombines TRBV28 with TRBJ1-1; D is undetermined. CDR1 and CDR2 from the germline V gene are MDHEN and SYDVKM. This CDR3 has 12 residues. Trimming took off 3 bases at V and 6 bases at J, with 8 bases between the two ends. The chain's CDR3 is CASSFRQAEAFF. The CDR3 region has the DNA TGTGCCAGCAGTTTCAGGCAGGCTGAAGCTTTCTTT.

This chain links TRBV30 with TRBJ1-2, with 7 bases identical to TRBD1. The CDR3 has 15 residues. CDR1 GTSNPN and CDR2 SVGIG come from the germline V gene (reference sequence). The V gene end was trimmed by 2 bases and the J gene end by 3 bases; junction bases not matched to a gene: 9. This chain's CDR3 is CAWSFRGGVYYGYTF. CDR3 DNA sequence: TGTGCCTGGAGTTTCAGGGGGGGCGTGTACTATGGCTACACCTTC.

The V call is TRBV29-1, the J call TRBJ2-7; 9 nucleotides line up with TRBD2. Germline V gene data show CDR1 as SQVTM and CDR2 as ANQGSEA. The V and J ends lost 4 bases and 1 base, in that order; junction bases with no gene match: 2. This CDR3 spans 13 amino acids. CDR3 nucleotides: TGCAGCGTTGGCGGGGGGGTATCCTACGAGCAGTACTTC. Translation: CSVGGGVSYEQYF.

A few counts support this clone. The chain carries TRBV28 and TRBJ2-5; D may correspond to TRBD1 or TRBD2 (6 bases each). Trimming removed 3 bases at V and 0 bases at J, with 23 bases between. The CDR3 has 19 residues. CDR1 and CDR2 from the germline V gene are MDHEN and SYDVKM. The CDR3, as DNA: TGTGCCAGCAGTTTGGGGAGGTTACGGGGCAGGGGAAACCAAGAGACCCAGTACTTC. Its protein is CASSLGRLRGRGNQETQYF.

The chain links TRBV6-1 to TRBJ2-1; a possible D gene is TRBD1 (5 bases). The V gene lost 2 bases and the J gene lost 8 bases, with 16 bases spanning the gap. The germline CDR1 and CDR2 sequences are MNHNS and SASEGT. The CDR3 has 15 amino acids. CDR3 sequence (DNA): TGTGCCAGCAGTGAAAATCCAGGGTCGGGCGATGAGCAGTTCTTC. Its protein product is CASSENPGSGDEQFF.

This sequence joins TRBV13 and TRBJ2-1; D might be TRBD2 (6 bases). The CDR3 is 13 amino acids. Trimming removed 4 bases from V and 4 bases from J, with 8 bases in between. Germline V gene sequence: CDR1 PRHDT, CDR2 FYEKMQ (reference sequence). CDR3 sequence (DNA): TGTGCCAGCAGCTCCGGGGGTTACAATGAGCAGTTCTTC. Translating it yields CASSSGGYNEQFF. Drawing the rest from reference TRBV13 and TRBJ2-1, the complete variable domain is AAGVIQSPRHLIKEKRETATLKCYPIPRHDTVYWYQQGPGQDPQFLISFYEKMQSDKGSIPDRFSAQQFSDYHSELNMSSLELGDSALYFCASSSGGYNEQFFGPGTRLTVL.

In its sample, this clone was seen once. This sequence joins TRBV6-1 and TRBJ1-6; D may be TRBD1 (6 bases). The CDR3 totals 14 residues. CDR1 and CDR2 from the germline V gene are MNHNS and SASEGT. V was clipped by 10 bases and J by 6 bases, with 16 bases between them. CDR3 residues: CATDEGEINSPLHF. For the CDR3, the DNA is TGTGCCACCGACGAGGGGGAAATTAATTCACCCCTCCACTTT.

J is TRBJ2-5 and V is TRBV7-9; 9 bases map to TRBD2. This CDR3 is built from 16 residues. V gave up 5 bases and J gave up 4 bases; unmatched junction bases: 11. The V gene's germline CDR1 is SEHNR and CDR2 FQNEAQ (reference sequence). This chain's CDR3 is CASSPRDSGGGETQYF. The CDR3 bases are TGTGCCAGCAGCCCCCGGGATAGCGGGGGAGGAGAGACCCAGTACTTC.

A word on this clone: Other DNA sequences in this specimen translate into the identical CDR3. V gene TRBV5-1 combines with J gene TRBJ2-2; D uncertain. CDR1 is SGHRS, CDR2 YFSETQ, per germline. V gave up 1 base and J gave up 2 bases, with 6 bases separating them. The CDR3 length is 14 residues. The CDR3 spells CASSLYLNTGELFF. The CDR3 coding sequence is TGCGCCAGCAGCTTGTACCTAAACACCGGGGAGCTGTTTTTT.

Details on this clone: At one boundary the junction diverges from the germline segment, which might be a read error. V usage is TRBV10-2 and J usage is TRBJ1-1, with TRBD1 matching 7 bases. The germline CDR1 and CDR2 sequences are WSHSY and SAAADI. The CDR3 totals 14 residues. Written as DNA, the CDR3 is TGCGCCACCAGTGGGGACAGTGGGTCCGGGGAAGCTTTCTTT. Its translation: CATSGDSGSGEAFF.